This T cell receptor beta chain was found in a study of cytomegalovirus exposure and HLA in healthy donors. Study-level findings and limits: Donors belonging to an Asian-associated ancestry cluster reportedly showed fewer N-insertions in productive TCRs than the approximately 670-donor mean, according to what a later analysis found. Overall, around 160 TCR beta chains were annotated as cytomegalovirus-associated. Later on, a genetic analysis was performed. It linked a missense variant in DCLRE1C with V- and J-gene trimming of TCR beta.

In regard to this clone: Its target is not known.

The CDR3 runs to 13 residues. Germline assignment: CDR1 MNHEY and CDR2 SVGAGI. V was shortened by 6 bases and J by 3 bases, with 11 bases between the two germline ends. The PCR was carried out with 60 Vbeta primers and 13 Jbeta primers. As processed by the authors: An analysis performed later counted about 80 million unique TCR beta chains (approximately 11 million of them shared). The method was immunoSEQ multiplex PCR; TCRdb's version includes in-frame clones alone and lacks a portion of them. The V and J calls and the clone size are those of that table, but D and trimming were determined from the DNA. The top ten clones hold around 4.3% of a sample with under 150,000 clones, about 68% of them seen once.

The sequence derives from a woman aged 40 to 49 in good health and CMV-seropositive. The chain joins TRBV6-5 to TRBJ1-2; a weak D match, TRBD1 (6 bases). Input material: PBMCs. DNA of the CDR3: TGTGCCAGCAGGCACAGGGAACACTATGGCTACACCTTC. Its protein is CASRHREHYGYTF.